The entry that follows covers one TCR beta chain sequence. Its specificity is not known. The data derive from a study of CXCR3-negative and CXCR3-positive naive CD8 T cells. The CDR3 spans 16 residues. Germline assignment: CDR1 LNHNV and CDR2 YYDKDF (reference sequence). Study outcomes and limitations: Cryopreserved cells partially lost CXCR3 expression, and fresh PBMCs were used in most assays.

Libraries were UMI-labeled 5' RACE TRB cDNA. TCRdb re-called the 5' RACE reads and shows each CDR3 protein once, DNA omitted. The sample includes 45,000 to 65,000 distinct CDR3 sequences. The specimen sequenced was naive CXCR3- CD8+ T cells from blood. The subset denotes: CD45RO-CCR7+CD27+CD95- naive CD8+ T cells lacking CXCR3 (TNR3-). The rearrangement links TRBV15 to TRBJ2-2. The source is a human donor in good health. Some clones in this sample may be carry-over from other donors' samples. The CDR3 here is CATSRDRWGNTGELFF.